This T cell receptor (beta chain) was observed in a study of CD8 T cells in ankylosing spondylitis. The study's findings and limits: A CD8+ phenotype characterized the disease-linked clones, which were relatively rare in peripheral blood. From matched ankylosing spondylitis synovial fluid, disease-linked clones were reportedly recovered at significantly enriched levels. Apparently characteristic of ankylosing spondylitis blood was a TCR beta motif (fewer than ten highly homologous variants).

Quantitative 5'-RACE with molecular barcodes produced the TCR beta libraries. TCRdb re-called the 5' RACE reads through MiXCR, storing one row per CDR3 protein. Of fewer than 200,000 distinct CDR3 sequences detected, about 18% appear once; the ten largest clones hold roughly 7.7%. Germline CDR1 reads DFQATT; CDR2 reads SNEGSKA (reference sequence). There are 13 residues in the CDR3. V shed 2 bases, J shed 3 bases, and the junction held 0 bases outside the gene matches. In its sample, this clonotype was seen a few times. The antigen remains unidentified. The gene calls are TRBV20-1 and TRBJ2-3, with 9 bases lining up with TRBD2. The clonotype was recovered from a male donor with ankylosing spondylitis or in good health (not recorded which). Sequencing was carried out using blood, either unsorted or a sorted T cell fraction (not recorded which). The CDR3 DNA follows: TGCAGTGCTAGAAGCGGGAGGACAGATACGCAGTATTTT. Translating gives CSARSGRTDTQYF.